The subject of this entry is one T cell receptor beta chain. Its antigen is not known. The data were obtained in a study of cytomegalovirus exposure and HLA in healthy donors. Study observations and caveats: As a later analysis showed, a missense DCLRE1C variant was linked to trimming of TCR beta V- and J-genes.

The PCR used 60 Vbeta and 13 Jbeta primers. Per the study methods: Later reanalysis found around 84 million unique TCR beta chains, approximately 11 million of them shared. Method: immunoSEQ multiplex PCR; TCRdb's copy keeps in-frame clones and lacks some. That table is the source of V, J and clone size, and D and trimming were worked out from the DNA. The repertoire includes some 120,000 clones, about four fifths of them detected once, and more than 7.5% sits in the top ten. The receptor was isolated from a woman between 45 and 65 years old in good health and CMV-seropositive. The source material was PBMCs.

CDR3 sequence: CASSEAGGYIQYF. Written as DNA, the CDR3 is TGTGCCAGCAGTGAAGCGGGAGGGTACATTCAGTACTTC. The V gene is TRBV2, the J gene TRBJ2-4; 7 bases fit TRBD2. CDR3 length: 13 amino acids. Germline V gene lookup returns CDR1 SNHLY and CDR2 FYNNEI. V trimming: 0 bases; J trimming: 8 bases; junction bases outside the gene matches: 1.